This T cell receptor beta chain was recovered during a study of Graves' ophthalmopathy and Graves' hyperthyroidism. Turning to this clonotype: At one boundary the junction diverges from the germline segment, which might be a read error.

From germline, CDR1 is MDHEN and CDR2 SYDVKM. The length of the CDR3 is 12 residues. Amplified material comprised TCR beta CDR3 regions derived from RNA transcripts. Following a first-round RT-PCR that used HTBI primers, a second-round multiplex PCR was carried out. MiXCR, run by TCRdb on the multiplex PCR reads, gives a single entry per CDR3 protein. The table includes around 1.1 million distinct CDR3 sequences, about 40% detected once. This sequence was found in an adult man with Graves' hyperthyroidism. What was sequenced was peripheral blood or thyroid tissue (not recorded which). This chain links TRBV28 with TRBJ2-7; 7 bases match TRBD1. CDR3 residues: CASSTRQGPQPF. DNA of the CDR3: TGTGCCAGCAGTACGAGACAGGGCCCTCAACCATTC.